The 22 T cell receptor beta chains given below trace back to one sample, sequenced in a study of shared clonotypes between healthy human individuals. Repertoires were generated with immunoSEQ multiplex PCR, while TCRdb's copy carries only in-frame clones and drops some. The sample carries around 700,000 clones, less than 85% recorded once. Sequencing was done on a sample of memory CD4+ T cells sorted from blood. The subset was: CD45RA-negative fraction. Receptors originate from a woman aged 30 to 39 in good health.

In its sample, this clone was seen a few times. This rearrangement joins TRBV2 to TRBJ2-6; D remains unclear. Trimming cost V 1 base and J 15 bases, with 10 bases left between them. Germline V lookup: CDR1 SNHLY, CDR2 FYNNEI. The CDR3 runs to 12 residues. The CDR3 nucleotides read TGTGCCAGCAGTGAAGACAGACCCGCCCTGACTTTC. It yields the protein CASSEDRPALTF.

There are a few counts of this clone. Other DNA sequences within the sample encode an identical CDR3. This chain uses TRBV5-1 with TRBJ2-1; 10 bases agree with TRBD2. This CDR3 is built from 15 residues. Germline V CDR1 and CDR2: SGHRS, YFSETQ. The ends lost 4 bases at V and 4 bases at J; junction bases unmatched: 5. CDR3: CASSTASGSYNEQFF. CDR3 sequence (DNA): TGCGCCAGCAGCACGGCTAGCGGGAGTTACAATGAGCAGTTCTTC.

V usage is TRBV7-9 and J usage is TRBJ2-5; no clear D gene. The CDR3 extends over 13 amino acids. V was shortened by 7 bases and J by 2 bases, with 11 bases between the two germline ends. CDR1 SEHNR and CDR2 FQNEAQ come from the germline V gene (reference sequence). CDR3 sequence (DNA): TGTGCCAGCACCCGATCCCCACAAGAGACCCAGTACTTC. The encoded protein is CASTRSPQETQYF.

This clone was observed a few times. The gene calls are TRBV12-2 and TRBJ2-3; the table's D call, TRBD2, was not checked against the DNA. TRBV12-2 is noted as a pseudogene. This CDR3 region has 16 residues. For the CDR3, the DNA is TGTGCAAGTCGCACTGGACTAGCGGGAGTGAGGGATACGCAGTATTTT. This sequence encodes CASRTGLAGVRDTQYF.

This clone showed up just a few times. The rearrangement joins TRBV6-1 to TRBJ2-5; the match to TRBD2 covers 7 bases. Germline loops: CDR1 MNHNS, CDR2 SASEGT. The CDR3 is 16 residues long. The V and J ends lost 2 bases and 5 bases, in that order; junction bases with no gene match: 11. The CDR3 DNA reads as TGTGCCAGCAGTGAACATCGCCCAGGGAGGGCGGAGACCCAGTACTTC. Residues: CASSEHRPGRAETQYF.

This chain links TRBV28 with TRBJ1-1; the D is unclear. The CDR3 consists of 13 residues. Germline V gene lookup returns CDR1 MDHEN and CDR2 SYDVKM. V was shortened by 4 bases and J by 3 bases, with 9 bases between the two germline ends. In DNA form, the CDR3 reads TGTGCCAGCAGTTCCGTTTCGGACACTGAAGCTTTCTTT. Translating it yields CASSSVSDTEAFF.

The J gene is TRBJ2-3, the V gene TRBV7-2, with TRBD1 matching 7 bases. The junction had 3 bases not matched to a gene; V was cut back by 3 bases and J by 0 bases. The germline V gene has CDR1 SGHTA and CDR2 FQGNSA. CDR3 length: 15 amino acids. CDR3: CASSLSTGSTDTQYF. The CDR3 nucleotides are TGTGCCAGCAGCTTGTCGACAGGGAGCACAGATACGCAGTATTTT.

Comment on this clone: Other DNA variants within this sample encode the same CDR3. The chain uses TRBV5-4 and TRBJ2-5; tentatively, D is TRBD1 or TRBD2 (5 bases each). Trimming took 0 bases from V and 1 from J, leaving 7 bases between them. CDR1 is SGHNT, CDR2 YYREEE, per germline (reference sequence). CDR3 length: 14 residues. The DNA for the CDR3 is TGTGCCAGCAGCTTGGGGGGGTTCCAAGAGACCCAGTACTTC. The encoded protein is CASSLGGFQETQYF.

Remarks on this clone: The identical CDR3 is also encoded by other nucleotide sequences in the sample. The chain employs TRBV7-2 and TRBJ2-1; D unclear. Germline V CDR1 and CDR2: SGHTA, FQGNSA. Trimming cost V 3 bases and J 4 bases, with 13 bases left between them. This CDR3 is built from 15 residues. CDR3 nucleotides: TGTGCCAGCAGCTTGGGATCGAGAGCTTACAATGAGCAGTTCTTC. It codes for CASSLGSRAYNEQFF.

This clone was seen more than once but under ten times. The rearrangement links TRBV14 to TRBJ1-2; no reliable D call. Per germline, CDR1 SGHDN and CDR2 FVKESK. The V gene lost 4 bases and the J gene lost 1 base, with 4 bases spanning the gap. CDR3 length: 12 amino acids. The CDR3 region has the DNA TGTGCCAGCAGCCGGAGTAACTATGGCTACACCTTC. This sequence encodes CASSRSNYGYTF.

This chain joins TRBV7-9 and TRBJ1-1; D uncertain. Germline V lookup: CDR1 SEHNR, CDR2 FQNEAQ (reference sequence). The CDR3 covers 14 residues. Trimming removed 1 base at V and 1 base at J, with 7 bases between. Here the CDR3 reads CASSLGHSNTEAFF. As DNA, the CDR3 is TGTGCCAGCAGCTTAGGTCACTCGAACACTGAAGCTTTCTTT.

J is TRBJ1-1 and V is TRBV28, with TRBD1 as a possible D gene (6 bases). From germline, CDR1 is MDHEN and CDR2 SYDVKM. Trimming took off 6 bases at V and 0 bases at J, with 11 bases between the two ends. This CDR3 contains 14 residues. The CDR3 sequence is CASRYRTVNTEAFF. For the CDR3, the DNA is TGTGCCAGCAGGTACCGGACAGTGAACACTGAAGCTTTCTTT.

The chain links TRBV18 to TRBJ2-5; D is undetermined. CDR1 is KGHSH and CDR2 is LQKENI in the germline V gene. Trimming took 3 bases from V and 4 from J, leaving 15 bases between them. The CDR3 extends over 15 amino acids. This CDR3 reads CASSPNHARVETQYF. The CDR3 bases are TGTGCCAGCTCACCTAATCATGCAAGGGTAGAGACCCAGTACTTC. The full variable domain, completed using reference TRBV18 and TRBJ2-5, is NAGVMQNPRHLVRRRGQEARLRCSPMKGHSHVYWYRQLPEEGLKFMVYLQKENIIDESGMPKERFSAEFPKEGPSILRIQQVVRGDSAAYFCASSPNHARVETQYFGPGTRLLVL.

The rearrangement uses TRBV28 and TRBJ2-1, with 10 nucleotides matching TRBD2. The CDR3 spans 18 residues. Germline V gene data show CDR1 as MDHEN and CDR2 as SYDVKM. V shed 4 bases and J 0 bases; nucleotides not matched to a gene: 9. The CDR3 DNA sequence: TGTGCCAGCAGTTCCCGCCGACTAGCGGGTCTCTCCTACAATGAGCAGTTCTTC. This gives the protein CASSSRRLAGLSYNEQFF.

The chain carries TRBV6-1 and TRBJ2-7; 7 bases agree with TRBD1. CDR3 length: 17 amino acids. V lost 4 bases, J lost 1 base, and 13 bases stayed unmatched. Germline V CDR1 and CDR2: MNHNS, SASEGT. Written as DNA, the CDR3 is TGTGCCAGCAGTGGGGACCGGACAGGCTACTTTTCCTACGAGCAGTACTTC. Amino acid sequence: CASSGDRTGYFSYEQYF.

This clone was counted between two and nine times. The chain is built from TRBV11-2 and TRBJ1-3; D remains unclear. Per the germline V gene, CDR1 is SGHAT and CDR2 is FQNNGV. The CDR3 extends over 14 amino acids. V was cut by 5 bases and J by 2 bases, with 10 bases left in between. The CDR3 here is CASSPSVAGNTIYF. The CDR3 region has the DNA TGTGCCAGCAGCCCGTCAGTCGCTGGAAACACCATATATTTT.

The chain is built from TRBV9 and TRBJ1-2; the D is unclear. Trimming removed 1 base from V and 5 bases from J, with 12 bases in between. CDR1 is SGDLS and CDR2 is YYNGEE in the germline V gene. The CDR3 sequence is 14 residues long. The CDR3 bases are TGTGCCAGCAGCGTACAAGGAGAAGCGTATGGCTACACCTTC. It is translated as CASSVQGEAYGYTF.

The CDR3 is CASSLGSVKETQYF. The CDR3 DNA reads as TGTGCCAGCAGCTTAGGATCCGTTAAAGAGACCCAGTACTTC. This chain connects TRBV11-2 to TRBJ2-5, with D unresolved. The CDR3 length is 14 residues. Germline CDR1 and CDR2: SGHAT and FQNNGV. V shed 1 base and J shed 3 bases, with 9 bases lying between them.

On this clone: This specimen includes other DNA sequences encoding the same CDR3. V is TRBV5-6 and J is TRBJ2-7; D unresolved. CDR1 is SGHDT, CDR2 YYEEEE, per germline. The V end lost 0 bases, the J end lost 4 bases, and 11 bases lay between the germline ends. This CDR3 is built from 14 residues. CDR3 amino acids: CASSLVSGSYEQYF. The CDR3, as DNA: TGTGCCAGCAGCTTGGTGTCTGGGTCGTACGAGCAGTACTTC. Looking up the rest from reference TRBV5-6 and TRBJ2-7 gives the full variable domain: DAGVTQSPTHLIKTRGQQVTLRCSPKSGHDTVSWYQQALGQGPQFIFQYYEEEERQRGNFPDRFSGHQFPNYSSELNVNALLLGDSALYLCASSLVSGSYEQYFGPGTRLTVT.

The chain has TRBV21-1 and TRBJ2-1; TRBD2, the D gene given by the table, was not confirmed from the DNA. TRBV21-1 is described as a pseudogene. The CDR3 is made up of 17 amino acids. The CDR3 sequence is CASRNGLAGTLPNEQFF. In DNA form, the CDR3 reads TGTGCCAGCAGAAATGGGCTAGCGGGGACCCTCCCCAATGAGCAGTTCTTC.

This clone came up a few times. In DNA form, the CDR3 reads TGTGCCAGCAGCCCAGGGTCTGGTAGGGTCTACAATGAGCAGTTCTTC. Its translation: CASSPGSGRVYNEQFF. The V and J genes are TRBV7-9 and TRBJ2-1; D perhaps matches TRBD1 (5 bases). Trimming left V 5 bases short and J 3 bases short, with 17 bases between. The germline gives CDR1 SEHNR, CDR2 FQNEAQ (reference sequence). The CDR3 has 16 residues.

As to this clone: This CDR3 is also generated by other DNA sequences in the sample. This chain links TRBV4-2 with TRBJ2-3; D is undetermined. Germline CDR1 and CDR2: LGHNA and YNFKEQ. V was clipped by 3 bases and J by 1 base, with 5 bases between them. CDR3 size: 13 residues. The DNA of the CDR3 is TGTGCCAGCAGCCAGGCGGGCACAGATACGCAGTATTTT. This codes for CASSQAGTDTQYF.